This entry features one T cell receptor beta chain sequence. Judged by its sample share, this clone qualifies as medium-sized (0.01 to 0.1%). There is no known antigen for this receptor. Nothing much larger sits one base from this clone, and base qualities are not available. None of the patients had been given any treatment before thyroid surgery. Using T-cell receptor beta sequencing, the researchers looked back retrospectively at clinical samples from patients, gathered between about 2012 and 2018. The library was obtained by PCR. The reads were generated on an Illumina HiSeq 4000. High-throughput sequencing was used to profile the TCR beta-chain CDR3 region of each patient. As for the authors' bioinformatics: Drawing on CDR3 differences between clinicopathological groups, the researchers built a classifier meant to tell apart patients with distant-metastatic papillary thyroid cancer. The Shannon index was used to assess repertoire diversity, and the Morisita-Horn index was used to assess tumor-blood repertoire similarity. TCRdb ran its own pipeline on the public reads, namely fastp trimming at Q25 and MiXCR clone calling, and kept in-frame beta chains. TCRdb's processing, not the authors' own work, is the source of the V and J calls. Present in this sample are 18,000 or so clones, around 30% of which were seen just once. The ten largest make up 13% of the sample.

The sample is drawn from a study of metastatic and nonmetastatic thyroid tumors (dated by TCRdb to 2020 to 2021). About the study as a whole: Repertoires were compared across peripheral blood and tumor or nodule tissue samples from malignant and benign thyroid patients. General conclusions and limits of the study: TCR beta diversity was reported as significantly higher in malignant tumors than in benign nodules, in both blood and tumor samples.

The CDR3 has 18 amino acids, counting the end cysteine and phenylalanine. Only CDR3 DNA is held: 54 bases, read in frame from base 1. The trim is 5 bases for V and 3 bases for J, with a gap of 22 bases between the germline ends. The CDR1 and CDR2 encoded by the germline V gene are MNHNS and SASEGT. This sequence originates from a female donor with papillary thyroid cancer or a benign thyroid nodule (not recorded which). Some clones in this sample may be carry-over from other donors' samples. The rearrangement combines TRBV6-1 with TRBJ1-4; TRBD1 is possibly the D segment (6 matching bases). Material: tumor tissue. CDR3 reads: CASSRSPRSGASNEKLFF. The DNA is TGTGCCAGCAGTCGCAGTCCTAGATCGGGGGCGTCTAATGAAAAACTGTTTTTT.